Included here is one TCR beta chain sequence, with context. V was clipped by 8 bases and J by 6 bases, with 16 bases between them. This CDR3 has 13 residues. Germline CDR1 reads KGHSY; CDR2 reads FQNENV. This entry belongs to a study of blood T cell repertoires in COVID-19. Clones were read by immunoSEQ multiplex PCR, and TCRdb kept only the in-frame ones, dropping some. Among about 190,000 clones listed, about four fifths were seen once. The chain is built from TRBV16 and TRBJ1-2, with D maybe TRBD1 (5 bases). The sample taken for sequencing was PBMCs or T cells enriched from blood (not recorded which). This TCR was sampled from a woman aged 25-40 years who had recovered from COVID-19. As DNA, the CDR3 is TGTGCCAGCTCTCCGAGCAGGGTGAATGGCTACACCTTC. Its translation is CASSPSRVNGYTF.